Listed below are T cell receptor beta chains from one sample, sequenced in a study of radiation and T cells in renal cell carcinoma. Sequencing used immunoSEQ multiplex PCR; TCRdb keeps in-frame clones, though not all of them. This sample has 150,000 to 200,000 clones, with roughly 90% found just once. The specimen comprised blood, sampled from a patient whose treatment included radiotherapy and nephrectomy. The receptors stem from a woman aged 45-59 years with renal cell carcinoma. Both conserved end residues are part of each CDR3. A D gene is named only where the DNA matches it firmly. The size field is filled for only some rows; it gives once, few, many or a size class.

v_gene	j_gene	abundance	d_gene	CDR3nt	CDR3aa
TRBV25-1	TRBJ1-2	NA	NA	TGTGCCAGCACCGATCCTGGACAGACCTATGGCTACACCTTC	CASTDPGQTYGYTF
TRBV2	TRBJ2-7	NA	NA	TGTGCCAGCAGGGGCGTTAGGGTCGGGCAGTACTTC	CASRGVRVGQYF
TRBV2	TRBJ2-2	NA	TRBD1	TGTGCCAGCAGAGGACAGGGTTGGACCGGGGAGCTGTTTTTT	CASRGQGWTGELFF
TRBV29-1	TRBJ1-1	few	TRBD1	TGCAGCGCCGGACAGGGCATGAACACTGAAGCTTTCTTT	CSAGQGMNTEAFF
TRBV5-5	TRBJ2-1	NA	NA	TGTGCCAGCAGCTTGGAGGCAGGGAAATACAATGAGCAGTTCTTC	CASSLEAGKYNEQFF
TRBV5-4	TRBJ2-3	once	NA	TGTGCCAGCAGCTTGGTGGAGGCAGATACGCAGTATTTT	CASSLVEADTQYF
TRBV2	TRBJ1-5	NA	NA	TGTGCCAGCAGCGCAAATACTGGGGAGGACAATCAGCCCCAGCATTTT	CASSANTGEDNQPQHF
TRBV2	TRBJ1-1	NA	NA	TGTGCCAGCAGCAAGGGCCCCGACAGGATTGTTGATTTCTTT	CASSKGPDRIVDFF
TRBV10-3	TRBJ2-7	NA	NA	TGTGCCATCAGTGAGGGCCGGGACACCTACGAGCAGTACTTC	CAISEGRDTYEQYF
TRBV11-2	TRBJ2-3	NA	NA	TGTGCCAGCAGCTTGAGCGGTAGCACAGATACGCAGTATTTT	CASSLSGSTDTQYF
TRBV7-2	TRBJ2-4	NA	TRBD2	TGTGCCAGCAGCTCCGGGACTAGCGGGGGGGCTGGAAACATTCAGTACTTC	CASSSGTSGGAGNIQYF
TRBV18	TRBJ1-4	NA	NA	TGTGCCAGCTCACACTACAGGGATGAAAAACTGTTTTTT	CASSHYRDEKLFF
TRBV5-1	TRBJ1-2	NA	TRBD1	TGCGCCAGCAGCTCACCTTACAGGGGGCCTAACTATGGCTACACCTTC	CASSSPYRGPNYGYTF
TRBV6-5	TRBJ1-1	NA	NA	TGTGCCAGCAGTTCCCGGGACGTCGGCCCTGAAGCTTTCTTT	CASSSRDVGPEAFF
TRBV19	TRBJ2-3	NA	TRBD2	TGTGCCAGTAGCCCTAGCGGGCACACAGATACGCAGTATTTT	CASSPSGHTDTQYF
TRBV6-5	TRBJ2-4	NA	NA	TGTGCCAGCAGTTACCGGGGATCAGGCAAAAACATTCAGTACTTC	CASSYRGSGKNIQYF
TRBV13	TRBJ2-3	NA	TRBD2	TGTGCCAGCAGCTCCACCGGGACTAGCGGGGTCACAGATACGCAGTATTTT	CASSSTGTSGVTDTQYF
TRBV5-6	TRBJ1-1	NA	TRBD1	TGTGCCAGCAGCTGGACAGGGCAGTCTGAAGCTTTCTTT	CASSWTGQSEAFF
TRBV25-1	TRBJ2-1	NA	NA	TGTGCCAGCAGTGAATTAGGGCTATCTGAGCAGTTCTTC	CASSELGLSEQFF
TRBV19	TRBJ1-4	NA	NA	TGTGCCAGTAATCAGGGAGAGACAACAACTAATGAAAAACTGTTTTTT	CASNQGETTTNEKLFF
TRBV7-2	TRBJ1-3	NA	NA	TGTGCCAGCAGCTTGGGTGGGGTTGGGACCGGAAACACCATATATTTT	CASSLGGVGTGNTIYF
TRBV7-9	TRBJ1-4	NA	NA	TGTGCCAGCAGCTTAATGCGGACTGCAACTAATGAAAAACTGTTTTTT	CASSLMRTATNEKLFF
TRBV6-6	TRBJ1-6	NA	NA	TGTGCCAGCAGTTACTCGACAGGAAATTCACCCCTCCACTTT	CASSYSTGNSPLHF
TRBV7-2	TRBJ2-7	NA	NA	TGTGCCAGCAGCTTAGTTAGGGAGGACGAGCAGTACTTC	CASSLVREDEQYF
TRBV7-2	TRBJ2-1	once	NA	TGTGCCAGCAGCTTAGGGGGCGGGGCTTACAATGAGCAGTTCTTC	CASSLGGGAYNEQFF
TRBV19	TRBJ1-4	NA	TRBD1	TGTGCCAGTAGTAGGGGTGACAGGGAGAAACTGTTTTTT	CASSRGDREKLFF
TRBV7-9	TRBJ2-7	NA	TRBD1	TGTGCCAGCAGCTTCTTCGGACAGGGTGCCTACGAGCAGTACTTC	CASSFFGQGAYEQYF
TRBV19	TRBJ1-6	few	TRBD1	TGTGCCAGCGCCGGGACAGGGATGTCCCAATCACCCCTCCACTTT	CASAGTGMSQSPLHF
TRBV6-5	TRBJ1-2	NA	TRBD1	TGTGCCAGCAGACAGGACAGGGCCTATGGCTACACCTTC	CASRQDRAYGYTF